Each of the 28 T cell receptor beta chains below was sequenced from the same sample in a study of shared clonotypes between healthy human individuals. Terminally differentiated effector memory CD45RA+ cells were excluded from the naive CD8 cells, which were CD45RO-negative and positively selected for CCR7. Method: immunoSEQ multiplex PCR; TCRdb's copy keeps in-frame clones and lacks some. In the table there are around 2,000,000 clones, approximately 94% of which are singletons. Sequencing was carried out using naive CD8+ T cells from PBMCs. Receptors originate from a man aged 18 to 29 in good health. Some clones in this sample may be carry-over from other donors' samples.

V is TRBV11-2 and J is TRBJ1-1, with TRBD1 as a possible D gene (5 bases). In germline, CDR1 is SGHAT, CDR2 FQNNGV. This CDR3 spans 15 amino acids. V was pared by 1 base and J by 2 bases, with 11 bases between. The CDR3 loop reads CASSLVGGVNTEAFF. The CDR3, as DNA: TGTGCCAGCAGCTTAGTGGGAGGGGTAAACACTGAAGCTTTCTTT.

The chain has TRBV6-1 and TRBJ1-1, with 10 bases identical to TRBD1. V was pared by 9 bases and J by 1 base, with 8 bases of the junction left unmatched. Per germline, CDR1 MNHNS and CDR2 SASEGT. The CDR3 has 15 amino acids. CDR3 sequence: CASGTGAASNTEAFF. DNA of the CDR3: TGTGCCAGTGGGACAGGGGCCGCTTCGAACACTGAAGCTTTCTTT.

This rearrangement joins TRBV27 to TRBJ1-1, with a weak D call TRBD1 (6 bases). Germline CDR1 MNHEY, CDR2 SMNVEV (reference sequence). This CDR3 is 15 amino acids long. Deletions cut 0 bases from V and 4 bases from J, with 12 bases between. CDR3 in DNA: TGTGCCAGCAGTTTATCGGGGGGGCGGAGCACTGAAGCTTTCTTT. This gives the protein CASSLSGGRSTEAFF.

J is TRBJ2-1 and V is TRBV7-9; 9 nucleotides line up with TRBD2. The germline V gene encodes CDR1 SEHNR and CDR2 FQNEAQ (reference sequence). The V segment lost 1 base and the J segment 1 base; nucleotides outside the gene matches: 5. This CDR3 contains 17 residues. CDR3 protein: CASSLELAGVSYNEQFF. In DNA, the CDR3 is TGTGCCAGCAGCTTAGAACTAGCGGGTGTATCCTACAATGAGCAGTTCTTC.

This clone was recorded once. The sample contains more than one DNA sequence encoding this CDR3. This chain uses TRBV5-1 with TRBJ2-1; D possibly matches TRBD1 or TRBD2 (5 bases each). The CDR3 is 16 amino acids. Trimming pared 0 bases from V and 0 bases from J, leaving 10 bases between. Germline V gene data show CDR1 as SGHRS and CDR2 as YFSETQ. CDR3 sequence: CASSLGGYSSYNEQFF. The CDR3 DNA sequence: TGCGCCAGCAGCTTGGGGGGGTATAGCTCCTACAATGAGCAGTTCTTC.

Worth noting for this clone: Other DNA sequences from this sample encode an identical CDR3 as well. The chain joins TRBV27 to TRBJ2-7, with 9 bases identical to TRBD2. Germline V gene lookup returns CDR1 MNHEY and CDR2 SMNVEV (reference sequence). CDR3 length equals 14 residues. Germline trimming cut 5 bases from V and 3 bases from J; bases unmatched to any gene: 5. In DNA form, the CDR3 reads TGTGCCAGCAGTCGACTAGCGGAGAACTACGAGCAGTACTTC. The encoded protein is CASSRLAENYEQYF.

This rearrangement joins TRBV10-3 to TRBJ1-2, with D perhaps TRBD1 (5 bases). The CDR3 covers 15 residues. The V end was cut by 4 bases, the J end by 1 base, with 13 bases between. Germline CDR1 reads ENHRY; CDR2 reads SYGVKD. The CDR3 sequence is CAISGGRTDNYGYTF. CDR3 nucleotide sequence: TGTGCCATCAGTGGGGGGAGGACTGATAACTATGGCTACACCTTC.

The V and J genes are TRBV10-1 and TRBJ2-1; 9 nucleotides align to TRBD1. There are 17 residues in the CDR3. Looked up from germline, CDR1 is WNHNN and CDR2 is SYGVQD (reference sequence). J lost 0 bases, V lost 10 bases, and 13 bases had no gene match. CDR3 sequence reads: CANSGTGFSSSYNEQFF. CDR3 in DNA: TGCGCCAACTCCGGGACAGGGTTCTCCAGCTCCTACAATGAGCAGTTCTTC.

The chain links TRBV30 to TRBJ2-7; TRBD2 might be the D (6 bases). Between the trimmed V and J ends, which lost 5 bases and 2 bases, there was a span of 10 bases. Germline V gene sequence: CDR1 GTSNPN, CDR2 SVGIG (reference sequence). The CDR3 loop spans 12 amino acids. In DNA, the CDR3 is TGTGCCTGGGGGACTTACACCTACGAGCAGTACTTC. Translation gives CAWGTYTYEQYF.

CDR3 DNA: TGTGCCAGCAGCGTATCCGGACAGGGGTTAGATACGCAGTATTTT. As protein: CASSVSGQGLDTQYF. V gene TRBV9 combines with J gene TRBJ2-3; TRBD1 matches at 9 bases. The CDR3 covers 15 residues. Germline V gene lookup returns CDR1 SGDLS and CDR2 YYNGEE. V lost 1 base to trimming and J lost 5 bases; unmatched junction nucleotides: 5.

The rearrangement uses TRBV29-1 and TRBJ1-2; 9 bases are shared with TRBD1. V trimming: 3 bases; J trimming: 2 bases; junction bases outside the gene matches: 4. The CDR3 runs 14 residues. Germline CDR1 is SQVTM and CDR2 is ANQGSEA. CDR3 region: CSVEDRGPNYGYTF. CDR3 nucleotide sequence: TGCAGCGTTGAGGACAGGGGCCCCAACTATGGCTACACCTTC. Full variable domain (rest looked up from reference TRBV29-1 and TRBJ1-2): SAVISQKPSRDICQRGTSLTIQCQVDSQVTMMFWYRQQPGQSLTLIATANQGSEATYESGFVIDKFPISRPNLTFSTLTVSNMSPEDSSIYLCSVEDRGPNYGYTFGSGTRLTVV.

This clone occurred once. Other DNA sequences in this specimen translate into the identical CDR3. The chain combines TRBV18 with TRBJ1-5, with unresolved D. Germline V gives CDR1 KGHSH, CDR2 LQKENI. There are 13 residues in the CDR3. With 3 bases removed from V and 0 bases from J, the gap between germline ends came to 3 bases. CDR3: CASSPYSNQPQHF. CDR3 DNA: TGTGCCAGCTCACCTTATAGCAATCAGCCCCAGCATTTT. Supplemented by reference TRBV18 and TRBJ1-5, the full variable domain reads NAGVMQNPRHLVRRRGQEARLRCSPMKGHSHVYWYRQLPEEGLKFMVYLQKENIIDESGMPKERFSAEFPKEGPSILRIQQVVRGDSAAYFCASSPYSNQPQHFGDGTRLSIL.

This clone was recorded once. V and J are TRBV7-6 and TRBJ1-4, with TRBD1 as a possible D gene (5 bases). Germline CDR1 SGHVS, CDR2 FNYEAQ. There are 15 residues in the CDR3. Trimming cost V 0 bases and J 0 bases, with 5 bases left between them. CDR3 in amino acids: CASSLAGATNEKLFF. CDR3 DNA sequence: TGTGCCAGCAGCTTAGCGGGGGCAACTAATGAAAAACTGTTTTTT.

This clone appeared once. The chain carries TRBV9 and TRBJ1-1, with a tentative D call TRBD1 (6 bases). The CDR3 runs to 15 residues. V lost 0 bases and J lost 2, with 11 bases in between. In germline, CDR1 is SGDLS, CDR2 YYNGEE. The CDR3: CASSVGWGANTEAFF. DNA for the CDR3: TGTGCCAGCAGCGTAGGATGGGGGGCTAACACTGAAGCTTTCTTT.

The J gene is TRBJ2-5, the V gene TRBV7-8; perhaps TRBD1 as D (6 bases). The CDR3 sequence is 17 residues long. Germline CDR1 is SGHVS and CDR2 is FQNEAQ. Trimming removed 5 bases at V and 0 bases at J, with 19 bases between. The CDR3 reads CASSRLSGTPYQETQYF. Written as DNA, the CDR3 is TGTGCCAGCAGCAGATTATCCGGGACACCGTACCAAGAGACCCAGTACTTC. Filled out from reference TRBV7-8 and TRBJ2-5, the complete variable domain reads GAGVSQSPRYKVAKRGQDVALRCDPISGHVSLFWYQQALGQGPEFLTYFQNEAQLDKSGLPSDRFFAERPEGSVSTLKIQRTQQEDSAVYLCASSRLSGTPYQETQYFGPGTRLLVL.

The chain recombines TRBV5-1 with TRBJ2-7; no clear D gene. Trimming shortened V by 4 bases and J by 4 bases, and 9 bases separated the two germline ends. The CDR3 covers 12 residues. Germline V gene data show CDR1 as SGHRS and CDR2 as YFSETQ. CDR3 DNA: TGCGCCAGCAGCGGAACAGAGTACGAGCAGTACTTC. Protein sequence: CASSGTEYEQYF.

The CDR3 DNA reads as TGTGCCAGCAGCTTGGGGACAGACCAGCCCCAGCATTTT. Translating it yields CASSLGTDQPQHF. The chain carries TRBV5-8 and TRBJ1-5; tentatively, D is TRBD1 (6 bases). The ends were cut back, 0 bases at V and 7 bases at J, with 8 bases in the middle. Germline V gene sequence: CDR1 SGHTS, CDR2 YDEGEE. This CDR3 has 13 amino acids.

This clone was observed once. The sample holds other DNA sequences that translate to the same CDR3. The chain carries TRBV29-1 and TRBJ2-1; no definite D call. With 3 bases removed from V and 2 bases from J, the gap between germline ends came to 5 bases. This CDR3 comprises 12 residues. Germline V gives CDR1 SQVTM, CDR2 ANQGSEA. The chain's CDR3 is CSVELTYNEQFF. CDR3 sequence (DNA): TGCAGCGTTGAGTTGACCTACAATGAGCAGTTCTTC.

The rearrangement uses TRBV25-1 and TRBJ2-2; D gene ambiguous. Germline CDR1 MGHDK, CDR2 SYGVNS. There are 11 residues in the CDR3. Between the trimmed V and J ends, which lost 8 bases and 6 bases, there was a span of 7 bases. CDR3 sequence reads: CASWASGELFF. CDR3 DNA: TGTGCCAGCTGGGCGTCCGGGGAGCTGTTTTTT.

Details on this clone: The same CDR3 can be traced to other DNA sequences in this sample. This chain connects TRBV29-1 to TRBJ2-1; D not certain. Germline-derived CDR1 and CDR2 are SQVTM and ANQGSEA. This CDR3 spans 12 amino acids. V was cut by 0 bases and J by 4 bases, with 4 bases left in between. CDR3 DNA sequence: TGCAGCGTTGAAGATCGGTACAATGAGCAGTTCTTC. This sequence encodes CSVEDRYNEQFF.

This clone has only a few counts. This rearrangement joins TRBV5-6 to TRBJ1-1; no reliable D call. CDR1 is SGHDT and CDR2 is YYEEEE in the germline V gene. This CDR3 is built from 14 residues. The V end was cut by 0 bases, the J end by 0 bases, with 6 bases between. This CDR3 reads CASSLGHMNTEAFF. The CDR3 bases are TGTGCCAGCAGCTTGGGACACATGAACACTGAAGCTTTCTTT.

CDR3 coding DNA: TGTGCCAGCAGTCCTCGGGCCGCGAACACTGAAGCTTTCTTT. This sequence encodes CASSPRAANTEAFF. The chain employs TRBV28 and TRBJ1-1; D is unclear. Trimming cost V 5 bases and J 1 base, with 11 bases left between them. This CDR3 spans 14 amino acids. Germline V gene lookup returns CDR1 MDHEN and CDR2 SYDVKM.

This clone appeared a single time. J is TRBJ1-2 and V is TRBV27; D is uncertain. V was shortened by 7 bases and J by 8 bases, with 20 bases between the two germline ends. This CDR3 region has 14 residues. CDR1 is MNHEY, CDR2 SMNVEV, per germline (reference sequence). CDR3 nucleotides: TGTGCCAGCACTTCTTCGACCCTATCTATAGGCTACACCTTC. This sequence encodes CASTSSTLSIGYTF.

CDR3 DNA sequence: TGTGCCAGCGACCGGACAGGGGGAAGAACTGAAGCTTTCTTT. Amino acids: CASDRTGGRTEAFF. The chain is built from TRBV9 and TRBJ1-1; 10 bases agree with TRBD1. This CDR3 contains 14 residues. Germline V gene lookup returns CDR1 SGDLS and CDR2 YYNGEE. V was clipped by 7 bases and J by 5 bases; unmatched bases: 8.

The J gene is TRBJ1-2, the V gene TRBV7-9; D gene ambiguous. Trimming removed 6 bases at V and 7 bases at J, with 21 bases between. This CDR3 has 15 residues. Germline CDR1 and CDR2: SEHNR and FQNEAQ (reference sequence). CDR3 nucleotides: TGTGCCAGCAGTTACGACGACCCGCGGCCCCTTGGCTACACCTTC. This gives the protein CASSYDDPRPLGYTF.

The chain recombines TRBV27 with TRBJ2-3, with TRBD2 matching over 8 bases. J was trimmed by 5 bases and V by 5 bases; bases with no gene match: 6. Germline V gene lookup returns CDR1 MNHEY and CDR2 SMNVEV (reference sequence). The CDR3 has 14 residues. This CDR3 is CASSPREGQDTQYF. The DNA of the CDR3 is TGTGCCAGCAGTCCCCGGGAGGGGCAAGATACGCAGTATTTT.

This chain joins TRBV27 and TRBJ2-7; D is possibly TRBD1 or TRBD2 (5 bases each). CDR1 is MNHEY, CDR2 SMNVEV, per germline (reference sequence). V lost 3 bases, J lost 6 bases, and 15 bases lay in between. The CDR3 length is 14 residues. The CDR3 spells CASSFLGTALEQYF. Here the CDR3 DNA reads TGTGCCAGCAGTTTTTTGGGGACGGCCCTCGAGCAGTACTTC.

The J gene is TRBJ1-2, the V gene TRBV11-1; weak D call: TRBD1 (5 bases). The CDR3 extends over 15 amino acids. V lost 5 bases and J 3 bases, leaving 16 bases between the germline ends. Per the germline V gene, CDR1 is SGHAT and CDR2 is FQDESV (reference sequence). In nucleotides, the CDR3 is TGTGCCAGCAGCCCCCGGGCGGGGGAGGACTATGGCTACACCTTC. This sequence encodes CASSPRAGEDYGYTF.